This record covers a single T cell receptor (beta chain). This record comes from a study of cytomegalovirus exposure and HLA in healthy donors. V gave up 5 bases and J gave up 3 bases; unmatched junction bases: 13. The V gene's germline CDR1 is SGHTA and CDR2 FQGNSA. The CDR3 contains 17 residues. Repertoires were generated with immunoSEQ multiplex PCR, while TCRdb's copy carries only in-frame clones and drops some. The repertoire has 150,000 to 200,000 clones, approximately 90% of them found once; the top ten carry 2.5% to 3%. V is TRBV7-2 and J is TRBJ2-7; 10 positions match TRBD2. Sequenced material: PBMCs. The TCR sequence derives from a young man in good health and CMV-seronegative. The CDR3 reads CASSHKLASGRDYEQYF. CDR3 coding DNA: TGTGCCAGCAGCCACAAGCTAGCTAGCGGGAGAGACTACGAGCAGTACTTC.